Described below is a single TCR beta chain sequence and its context. Its antigen is still unknown. Base qualities were left out, and no much larger clone turns up one base away. Between the V and J ends, shortened by 5 bases and 0 bases respectively, the junction contains 14 bases. The germline V gene (reference sequence) gives CDR1 as MNHEY and CDR2 as SMNVEV. The CDR3 starts with the cysteine, ends with the phenylalanine, and has 16 residues. The retained sequence is limited to the CDR3, 48 bases, with the frame set at the first base. The CDR3 regions of human TCRbeta chains were analyzed by immunosequencing. The study's processing was this. Repertoire TCRs were checked for matches against a reference library of SARS-CoV-2-specific TCRs that had been generated using the MIRA antigen-specificity platform. Breadth was defined as the fraction of unique TCRs that were SARS-CoV-2-associated, and depth was defined as the fraction of total T cells that were SARS-CoV-2-associated. Using the MIRA data, each spike-specific TCR was assigned both to the spike region to which the TCR was reactive and to a CD4 or CD8 class. Log10-transformed breadth and depth values were compared by one-way ANOVA with Sidak's multiple comparisons tests. The source is immuneACCESS, and TCRdb retained only in-frame sequences with V and J called. Part of the clones is not carried over; for the studies checked, unresolved V genes explain less than half of this, and the remainder is unexplained. V and J calls and clone size are copied from that table; D and trimming were computed from the DNA. Recorded for this sample are under 150,000 clones; about 90% of them occurred a single time. The ten biggest clones cover roughly 10% of the sample.

The sample's time point label, in plain terms: about 28 days (+/-7) after the second vaccine dose. AZD1222 recipients given second doses at about 4 weeks or at about 12 weeks were pooled, since spike-specific TCR depth and breadth were not found to differ between the two schedules. Vaccinee samples came from UK trials COV001 and COV002, including a single-blind randomized controlled phase 2/3 trial of AZD1222 (ChAdOx1 nCoV-19) in healthy adults. For TCRbeta chain sequencing, PBMC samples were collected from trial participants at day 0 and at day 28 after the second dose. This entry belongs to a study of T cell responses to AZD1222 COVID-19 vaccine listed by TCRdb under 2021. For the study in its entirety: TCR sequencing was performed for roughly 250 trial participants, of whom about 200 were given two doses of AZD1222 and some 26 were given two doses of MenACWY control vaccine. Enrollment into the trials was organized by age into subgroups of 18-55, 56-69 and 70-plus years, and those subgroups contained roughly 140, 27 and 60 TCR-sequenced participants, respectively. On the study overall, not on this receptor specifically: A significant rise in spike-specific TCR breadth and depth was observed after two AZD1222 doses relative to day 0 and relative to MenACWY recipients. Nearly half of unique spike-specific TCRs reportedly recognized epitopes outside regions mutated in the B.1.351 and B.1.1.7 variants. In the small 56-69-year group, the increase in depth fell short of significance, most likely because of low power. Conclusions about previously exposed vaccinees were limited because only six or seven AZD1222 recipients were SARS-CoV-2 seropositive at baseline. Vaccine-associated CD4 TCRs spanned the whole spike protein, with dominant responses in regions 160-218 and 743-854. Participants were mostly white British, with more females than males. The authors suggested clonal diversity may have been underestimated. Because no samples from the day 14 peak response were available, repertoires could be characterized only after the peak T cell response.

Sequenced here: peripheral blood, sampled 28 days after the second AZD1222 dose. This receptor was identified in an adult who received the AZD1222 COVID-19 vaccine. The receptor chain draws on TRBV27 and TRBJ1-3, and perhaps TRBD1 as D gene, on 5 matching bases. Here is the DNA: TGTGCCAGCAGTCCGGACGGGGGGAGCTCTGGAAACACCATATATTTT. Translated, this gives CASSPDGGSSGNTIYF.